This TCR beta chain stems from a study of OX40 agonist ivuxolimab in advanced cancers. Across the study: The study enrolled dose-escalation patients with hepatocellular carcinoma, melanoma, renal cell or head and neck cancer. Study outcomes and limitations: Both blood CD4+ and CD8+ T cells showed clonal growth by week 6 at 0.1 to 3.0 mg/kg. The expanded peripheral T cells' antigen specificity was not determined. Relative to CD4+, CD8+ T cells held more expanded clones on average.

V gave up 1 base and J gave up 10 bases, with 11 bases separating them. CDR1 is MDHEN and CDR2 is SYDVKM in the germline V gene. The CDR3 covers 14 residues. A remark on this clone: The antigen is unknown.

Assay: immunoSEQ multiplex PCR; the TCRdb copy retains only in-frame clones and omits some. The sample shows 49,000 or so clones, roughly nine tenths of them seen only once. The clonotype originates from an adult with an advanced solid tumor such as melanoma, head and neck, liver or kidney cancer. The material sequenced was CD4+ or CD8+ T cells sorted from blood, taken in a trial of the OX40 agonist ivuxolimab. V gene TRBV28 combines with J gene TRBJ1-6; the D gene is possibly TRBD1 (6 bases). CDR3 amino acids: CASSLSGEHSPLHF. The CDR3 DNA reads TGTGCCAGCAGTTTATCAGGGGAACACTCACCCCTCCACTTT.